Included here is one T cell receptor (beta chain) sequence, with context. Its antigen is still unknown. This sample was taken from a study of T cells in Graves' hyperthyroidism and ophthalmopathy. The study, taken as a whole, reports: Most thyroid clonotypes expanded above 0.001 were also detected in blood.

TCR beta CDR3 sequences were amplified from RNA transcripts. The TCR CDR3 first-round RT-PCR relied on the HTBI primer set. TCRdb reprocessed the multiplex PCR reads with MiXCR, giving one entry per CDR3 protein. The data show approximately 260,000 distinct CDR3 sequences, 13% to 15% seen once. This CDR3 is 17 amino acids long. V lost 3 bases to trimming and J lost 11 bases, with 25 bases between them. Germline assignment: CDR1 MDHEN and CDR2 SYDVKM. The patients, who ranged from 18 to 65 in age, presented with newly diagnosed hyperthyroidism lasting under 2 months. Criteria for exclusion of patients were uncontrolled infection, other autoimmune disease, pregnancy or lactation. Sampled blood dates from first hyperthyroidism diagnosis, and it precedes any ophthalmopathy symptoms.

The rearrangement joins TRBV28 to TRBJ1-4, with no clear D. The specimen sequenced was blood. This TCR was sampled from a woman aged 45-65 years with Graves' hyperthyroidism that later progressed to Graves' ophthalmopathy. CDR3 nucleotide sequence: TGTGCCAGCAGTTTTGGGTACTCTCTACGAGAAAAGTGGAAACTGTTTTTT. Protein: CASSFGYSLREKWKLFF.